The 9 T cell receptor beta chains reported below all come from one sample, sequenced in a study of T cell responses to AZD1222 COVID-19 vaccine. Only in-frame clones appear in the TCRdb table, and some are missing; sequencing was by immunoSEQ multiplex PCR. Of about 140,000 clones in the sample, 92% were seen once. Source: peripheral blood, taken on day 0 of AZD1222 vaccination. The source is an adult in good health.

The V call is TRBV19, the J call TRBJ1-1; D is uncertain. V was cut by 5 bases and J by 0 bases, with 4 bases left in between. This CDR3 spans 12 amino acids. Looked up from germline, CDR1 is LNHDA and CDR2 is SQIVND (reference sequence). CDR3 nucleotide sequence: TGTGCCAGTAGTTACCTGAACACTGAAGCTTTCTTT. Translating gives CASSYLNTEAFF.

This clone was counted only a few times. This chain uses TRBV19 with TRBJ1-2; D is unresolved. This CDR3 is built from 12 residues. Trimming took off 2 bases at V and 4 bases at J, with 5 bases between the two ends. Germline-derived CDR1 and CDR2 are LNHDA and SQIVND (reference sequence). The CDR3 is CASSISGYGYTF. In DNA, the CDR3 is TGTGCCAGTAGTATATCCGGCTATGGCTACACCTTC. The variable domain in full, completed from reference TRBV19 and TRBJ1-2, reads DGGITQSPKYLFRKEGQNVTLSCEQNLNHDAMYWYRQDPGQGLRLIYYSQIVNDFQKGDIAEGYSVSREKKESFPLTVTSAQKNPTAFYLCASSISGYGYTFGSGTRLTVV.

This chain joins TRBV7-9 and TRBJ1-2; 7 positions match TRBD1. This CDR3 spans 15 amino acids. V gave up 4 bases and J gave up 10 bases; unmatched junction bases: 15. Germline V gene lookup returns CDR1 SEHNR and CDR2 FQNEAQ (reference sequence). The CDR3 spells CASSSTRGQGRHYTF. The CDR3 DNA sequence: TGTGCCAGCAGCTCGACGAGGGGGCAGGGAAGACACTACACCTTC.

V is TRBV4-1 and J is TRBJ1-2; D is unclear. CDR1 and CDR2 from the germline V gene are MGHRA and YSYEKL. This CDR3 has 15 residues. V was trimmed by 4 bases and J by 4 bases, leaving 16 bases between them. CDR3 amino acids: CASSLQTRGSYGYTF. For the CDR3, the DNA is TGCGCCAGCAGCCTACAGACACGAGGATCCTATGGCTACACCTTC.

The chain joins TRBV18 to TRBJ1-2; D call uncertain. Germline loops: CDR1 KGHSH, CDR2 LQKENI. V shed 3 bases and J shed 4 bases, with 9 bases lying between them. There are 13 residues in the CDR3. The CDR3 DNA follows: TGTGCCAGCTCACCCGCAGCGCCCTATGGCTACACCTTC. Protein: CASSPAAPYGYTF.

The chain links TRBV5-1 to TRBJ1-6; 8 bases fit TRBD1. V lost 5 bases and J lost 7; bases outside the gene matches: 11. Germline V gene lookup returns CDR1 SGHRS and CDR2 YFSETQ. The CDR3 extends over 16 amino acids. Here the CDR3 reads CASSYNAGTGNSPLHF. The CDR3 DNA reads TGCGCCAGCAGTTATAATGCCGGGACAGGAAATTCACCCCTCCACTTT.

This clone was seen a single time. The chain employs TRBV7-9 and TRBJ2-1, with D possibly TRBD1 on 5 matching bases. Germline CDR1 and CDR2: SEHNR and FQNEAQ (reference sequence). The CDR3 runs to 16 residues. Trimming took off 6 bases at V and 0 bases at J, with 15 bases between the two ends. CDR3 in amino acids: CASSFIRASSYNEQFF. In DNA form, the CDR3 reads TGTGCCAGCAGTTTCATCAGGGCAAGCTCCTACAATGAGCAGTTCTTC.

This chain joins TRBV6-5 and TRBJ2-7; weak D call: TRBD1 (6 bases). The V end was cut by 10 bases, the J end by 3 bases, with 19 bases between. The CDR3 runs to 14 residues. The V gene's germline CDR1 is MNHEY and CDR2 SVGAGI. This CDR3 reads CATTLQGNRYEQYF. The CDR3 DNA sequence: TGTGCCACAACCCTACAGGGCAATCGCTACGAGCAGTACTTC.

J is TRBJ2-5 and V is TRBV5-3; TRBD2 might be the D (6 bases). TRBV5-3 is an open reading frame whose function is uncertain. The CDR3 sequence is 14 residues long. V was pared by 2 bases and J by 5 bases, with 13 bases between. As DNA, the CDR3 is TGTGCCAGAAGCTTTCTCGGGAGTCGGGAGACCCAGTACTTC. Its protein product is CARSFLGSRETQYF.